The clone carrying this T cell receptor (beta chain) has at least ten counts. No antigen is known for it. Coverage ceases 3 residues before the CDR3 finishes, and the germline J gene fills in the end. The data originate from a study of T cell clonality in common variable immunodeficiency. Study-level points and caveats: Compared with controls, CVID subjects had fewer shared TCRbeta clones.

Sequencing input was equivalent genomic DNA from CVID and controls. The repertoire was sequenced with immunoSEQ multiplex PCR; TCRdb's copy has only in-frame clones and lacks some. The table lists about 81,000 clones, with no singletons. This CDR3 region has 15 residues. V lost 4 bases, J lost 3 bases, and 10 bases stayed unmatched. In germline, CDR1 is DFQATT, CDR2 SNEGSKA (reference sequence). Sequenced input: peripheral blood mononuclear cells. This chain links TRBV20-1 with TRBJ2-7, with 9 bases lining up with TRBD2. The clonotype originates from a person aged 18 to 75 in good health. The DNA read from the CDR3 is TGCAGTGCTACATTGCGGGAGGGATCCGACTACGAG. Its translation: CSATLREGSDYE. The CDR3 in its entirety is CSATLREGSDYEQYF.